What follows are 21 T cell receptor beta chains derived from one specimen sequenced in a study of T cell changes during pregnancy in multiple sclerosis. Here immunoSEQ multiplex PCR was the method, and the copy in TCRdb shows in-frame clones only, minus some. The sample holds 70,000 to 75,000 clones, around nine tenths seen once. Sequenced here: peripheral blood, sampled in the second trimester of pregnancy. The source is a female donor with multiple sclerosis, enrolled in a pregnancy study.

The chain recombines TRBV2 with TRBJ2-7, with 10 bases fitting TRBD2. Germline trimming cut 5 bases from V and 4 bases from J; bases unmatched to any gene: 11. This CDR3 is built from 16 residues. The germline CDR1 and CDR2 sequences are SNHLY and FYNNEI. The chain's CDR3 is CASSKLSSGSRYEQYF. The CDR3 nucleotides read TGTGCCAGCAGTAAGCTCTCTAGCGGGAGTAGGTACGAGCAGTACTTC.

The chain carries TRBV19 and TRBJ2-1, with TRBD2 as a possible D gene (6 bases). This CDR3 comprises 14 residues. Germline V gene data show CDR1 as LNHDA and CDR2 as SQIVND (reference sequence). Trimming took 7 bases from V and 7 from J, leaving 17 bases between them. As DNA, the CDR3 is TGTGCCAGTAATCCGGGCCGGGACTTGAATGAGCAGTTCTTC. Translated: CASNPGRDLNEQFF.

The J gene is TRBJ2-5, the V gene TRBV7-2; maybe TRBD1 (6 bases). Germline CDR1 and CDR2: SGHTA and FQGNSA. V was pared by 5 bases and J by 7 bases, with 23 bases between. This CDR3 spans 16 amino acids. CDR3: CASSRPGGGGYGTQYF. The CDR3 DNA is TGTGCCAGCAGCCGCCCGGGCGGTGGGGGCTATGGGACCCAGTACTTC.

The rearrangement links TRBV6-5 to TRBJ1-1, with D unclear. V lost 4 bases, J lost 4 bases, and 16 bases lay in between. This CDR3 contains 15 residues. Germline CDR1 MNHEY, CDR2 SVGAGI. The CDR3 DNA is TGTGCCAGCAGTTTGTCAGAGCCCGCGGGCACTGAAGCTTTCTTT. This sequence encodes CASSLSEPAGTEAFF.

The V and J genes are TRBV5-5 and TRBJ2-1; TRBD1 matches 9 bases. The CDR3 has 16 amino acids. J was trimmed by 10 bases and V by 0 bases; bases with no gene match: 11. In germline, CDR1 is SGHKS, CDR2 YYEKEE (reference sequence). The CDR3 bases are TGTGCCAGCAGCTTGGAACAGGGGGCGGATTTTTACGAGCAGTTCTTC. Its translation: CASSLEQGADFYEQFF.

This chain joins TRBV27 and TRBJ1-4; 8 bases agree with TRBD1. Germline loops: CDR1 MNHEY, CDR2 SMNVEV (reference sequence). J gave up 11 bases and V 5 bases, and 10 bases lay outside the gene matches. This CDR3 has 14 residues. The CDR3 DNA reads as TGTGCCAGCAGTCCCCAGGGGGCTATATGGAAACTGTTTTTT. Amino acids: CASSPQGAIWKLFF.

The chain carries TRBV30 and TRBJ2-1; a possible D gene is TRBD1 (5 bases). Germline V gene sequence: CDR1 GTSNPN, CDR2 SVGIG (reference sequence). The germline V and J ends were trimmed by 3 bases and 0 bases, with 12 bases remaining between them. The CDR3 has 15 residues. CDR3 bases: TGTGCCTGGAGAGGTGGGGCGGACTCCTACAATGAGCAGTTCTTC. Translated: CAWRGGADSYNEQFF. Variable domain in full (rest from reference TRBV30 and TRBJ2-1): SQTIHQWPATLVQPVGSPLSLECTVEGTSNPNLYWYRQAAGRGLQLLFYSVGIGQISSEVPQNLSASRPQDRQFILSSKKLLLSDSGFYLCAWRGGADSYNEQFFGPGTRLTVL.

The rearrangement uses TRBV29-1 and TRBJ1-1, with 11 bases matching TRBD1. V dropped 5 bases and J dropped 1; count of bases not matched to a gene: 3. Germline V lookup: CDR1 SQVTM, CDR2 ANQGSEA. This CDR3 comprises 14 residues. CDR3 DNA: TGCAGCGTTAGGACAGGGGGCAAGAACACTGAAGCTTTCTTT. Translated, it gives CSVRTGGKNTEAFF.

This chain links TRBV7-2 with TRBJ2-1; 7 bases are a match to TRBD2. The V gene end was trimmed by 1 base and the J gene end by 9 bases; junction bases not matched to a gene: 0. Germline V CDR1 and CDR2: SGHTA, FQGNSA. The CDR3 contains 12 residues. For the CDR3, the DNA is TGTGCCAGCAGCTTAGGGGGGGGTGAGCAGTTCTTC. It specifies CASSLGGGEQFF.

This sequence joins TRBV29-1 and TRBJ1-1; 7 bases match TRBD1. Trimming took 6 bases from V and 1 from J; bases not matched to a gene: 5. This CDR3 spans 13 amino acids. Germline V lookup: CDR1 SQVTM, CDR2 ANQGSEA. CDR3 nucleotide sequence: TGCAGCGTGGAGGACAGGTCGAACACTGAAGCTTTCTTT. Its protein is CSVEDRSNTEAFF.

The rearrangement uses TRBV28 and TRBJ2-5; 7 bases line up with TRBD2. The CDR3 extends over 11 amino acids. CDR1 is MDHEN, CDR2 SYDVKM, per germline. V was clipped by 8 bases and J by 9 bases; unmatched bases: 6. The CDR3 bases are TGTGCCAGCTTCTCCCGGGGGGCCCAGTACTTC. Translation gives CASFSRGAQYF.

The chain couples TRBV18 to TRBJ2-4, with D maybe TRBD1 (5 bases). Germline V gene lookup returns CDR1 KGHSH and CDR2 LQKENI. Trimming removed 2 bases at V and 0 bases at J, with 20 bases between. The CDR3 loop spans 19 amino acids. As DNA, the CDR3 is TGTGCCAGCTCACCAATTCTACAGGTTCCCAACCTAGCCAAAAACATTCAGTACTTC. This encodes CASSPILQVPNLAKNIQYF.

V usage is TRBV7-3 and J usage is TRBJ2-3, with TRBD2 identical over 10 bases. CDR3 length: 15 amino acids. Germline V gene sequence: CDR1 SGHTA, CDR2 FQGTGA. Trimming at V came to 0 bases and at J to 4 bases, leaving 1 base not matched to a gene. In nucleotides, the CDR3 is TGTGCCAGCAGCTTAACAAGCGGGGGGGCAGATACGCAGTATTTT. This gives the protein CASSLTSGGADTQYF. Variable domain in full (rest from reference TRBV7-3 and TRBJ2-3): GAGVSQTPSNKVTEKGKYVELRCDPISGHTALYWYRQSLGQGPEFLIYFQGTGAADDSGLPNDRFFAVRPEGSVSTLKIQRTERGDSAVYLCASSLTSGGADTQYFGPGTRLTVL.

The J gene is TRBJ2-5, the V gene TRBV11-3; D is ambiguous. V dropped 0 bases and J dropped 4 bases, with 12 bases sitting between them. The CDR3 sequence is 15 residues long. Germline V CDR1 and CDR2: SGHNT, YENEEA. The CDR3 DNA sequence: TGTGCCAGCAGCTTAGATCCACTTAGAGGAGAGACCCAGTACTTC. The encoded protein is CASSLDPLRGETQYF.

The V and J genes are TRBV29-1 and TRBJ2-7; 10 nucleotides line up with TRBD1. Germline CDR1 is SQVTM and CDR2 is ANQGSEA. CDR3 length: 14 residues. The ends lost 5 bases at V and 4 bases at J; junction bases unmatched: 8. In DNA, the CDR3 is TGCAGCGTTATAAGGGGGACAGGGGTATACGAGCAGTACTTC. This translates into CSVIRGTGVYEQYF.

The chain couples TRBV11-3 to TRBJ2-7, with D hard to call. The germline CDR1 and CDR2 sequences are SGHNT and YENEEA. Trimming pared 2 bases from V and 3 bases from J, leaving 14 bases between. This CDR3 has 15 amino acids. CDR3 amino acids: CASSLNPGLGYEQYF. Here the CDR3 DNA reads TGTGCCAGCAGCTTAAACCCCGGGTTGGGCTACGAGCAGTACTTC.

This chain connects TRBV9 to TRBJ2-5; TRBD2 matches 14 bases. With 4 bases clipped from V and 5 bases from J, the junction kept 4 bases outside the gene matches. This CDR3 is built from 15 residues. Germline loops: CDR1 SGDLS, CDR2 YYNGEE. The CDR3 DNA follows: TGTGCCAGCAGCCCCCGGACTAGCGGGGGGGAGACCCAGTACTTC. Its protein product is CASSPRTSGGETQYF.

This clone was found a few times. The rearrangement joins TRBV9 to TRBJ1-6; no reliable D call. Germline V gene lookup returns CDR1 SGDLS and CDR2 YYNGEE. The V end lost 1 base, the J end lost 9 bases, and 17 bases lay between the germline ends. The CDR3 loop spans 16 amino acids. CDR3 in DNA: TGTGCCAGCAGCGTACACGGGGAATCACTGGGTTCACCCCTCCACTTT. Its protein product is CASSVHGESLGSPLHF.

The rearrangement links TRBV19 to TRBJ2-1; TRBD2 aligns across 8 bases. This CDR3 is built from 14 residues. Germline V gene data show CDR1 as LNHDA and CDR2 as SQIVND (reference sequence). Trimming cost V 5 bases and J 6 bases; bases outside gene matches: 6. The CDR3 DNA reads as TGTGCCAGTAGTCCTCCCCGGGGGGGCAATGAGCAGTTCTTC. Its translation: CASSPPRGGNEQFF.

This rearrangement joins TRBV9 to TRBJ2-7, with a possible D match to TRBD1 (5 bases). V shed 0 bases and J shed 3 bases, with 13 bases lying between them. Per germline, CDR1 SGDLS and CDR2 YYNGEE. This CDR3 is 15 amino acids long. DNA for the CDR3: TGTGCCAGCAGCGTAGGGGCAGGGATCCTCTACGAGCAGTACTTC. Its protein is CASSVGAGILYEQYF. Using reference TRBV9 and TRBJ2-7 for the parts outside the CDR3, the full variable domain is DSGVTQTPKHLITATGQRVTLRCSPRSGDLSVYWYQQSLDQGLQFLIQYYNGEERAKGNILERFSAQQFPDLHSELNLSSLELGDSALYFCASSVGAGILYEQYFGPGTRLTVT.

The chain joins TRBV6-5 to TRBJ2-7; 8 bases fit TRBD1. This CDR3 region has 15 residues. The germline V gene has CDR1 MNHEY and CDR2 SVGAGI. J lost 5 bases, V lost 0 bases, and 6 bases had no gene match. As DNA, the CDR3 is TGTGCCAGCAGTTACTCGCGGACAGGGTTCCACGAGCAGTACTTC. Amino acid sequence: CASSYSRTGFHEQYF.